What follows describes a single T cell receptor beta chain. As handled by the study authors: By means of reference gene primer amplification, nucleated cell counts were estimated. TCRdb keeps only in-frame clones here, not all; method: immunoSEQ multiplex PCR. Clone size and V and J calls were adopted from that table, with D and trimming inferred from the DNA. The data hold roughly 190,000 clones, with roughly 86% observed a single time. This record belongs to a study of blood T cell repertoires in COVID-19. Study details: Two negative PCRs, clearance, or symptom resolution characterized the recovered Cohort 3 donors.

Participants reported their clinical history, and cohort assignment relied on those reports. V shed 5 bases, J shed 0 bases, and the junction held 5 bases outside the gene matches. This CDR3 has 15 amino acids. Germline CDR1 and CDR2: SGHDT and YYEEEE. The V call is TRBV5-6, the J call TRBJ2-1; the match to TRBD2 covers 7 bases. The sequenced sample consisted of PBMCs or T cells enriched from blood (not recorded which). This sequence originates from a woman aged 40 to 50 in a cohort exposed to, infected with or recovered from COVID-19 (not recorded which). CDR3 in amino acids: CASSSGRSSYNEQFF. The DNA of the CDR3 is TGTGCCAGCAGTTCCGGGAGGAGCTCCTACAATGAGCAGTTCTTC.